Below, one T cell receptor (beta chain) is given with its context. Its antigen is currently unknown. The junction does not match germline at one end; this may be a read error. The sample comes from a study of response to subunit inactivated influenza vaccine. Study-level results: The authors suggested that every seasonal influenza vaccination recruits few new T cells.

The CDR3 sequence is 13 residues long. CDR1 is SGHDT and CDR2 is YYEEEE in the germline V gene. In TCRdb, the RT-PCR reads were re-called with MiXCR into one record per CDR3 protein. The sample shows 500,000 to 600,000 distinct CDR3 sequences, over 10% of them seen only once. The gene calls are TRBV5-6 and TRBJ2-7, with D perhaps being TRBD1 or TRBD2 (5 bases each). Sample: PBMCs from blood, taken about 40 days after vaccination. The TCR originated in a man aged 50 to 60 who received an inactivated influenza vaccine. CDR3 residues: CASSSGASYGQYF. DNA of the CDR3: TGTGCCAGCAGCTCCGGGGCCTCCTACGGGCAGTACTTC.